These T cell receptor beta chains were read from a single sample in a study of T cell responses to AZD1222 COVID-19 vaccine. Data came from immunoSEQ multiplex PCR; TCRdb stores just in-frame clones and leaves some out. This table holds about 110,000 clones, approximately 92% found once. The sequencing here drew on peripheral blood, taken 28 days after the second AZD1222 dose. The receptors come from an adult who received the AZD1222 COVID-19 vaccine. Both conserved end residues are part of each CDR3. D genes are given only for firm matches. The size entry is marked missing in some rows and otherwise reads once, few, many or a size class.

V gene	D gene	clone size	J gene	CDR3 DNA	CDR3 protein
TRBV7-3	.	.	TRBJ1-6	TGTGCCAGCAAAAAAAACCCGGGGAATTCACCCCTCCACTTT	CASKKNPGNSPLHF
TRBV5-5	TRBD1	.	TRBJ1-5	TGTGCCAGCAGCCCGACGATAGACAGGGTGGATAGCAATCAGCCCCAGCATTTT	CASSPTIDRVDSNQPQHF
TRBV12-3/TRBV12-4	.	.	TRBJ2-2	TGTGCCAGCAGCCCCTCCGCCACCGGGGAGCTGTTTTTT	CASSPSATGELFF
TRBV14	.	.	TRBJ1-3	TGTGCCAGCAGCCCCATCCGATCCGGGGCCGGAAACACCATATATTTT	CASSPIRSGAGNTIYF
TRBV6-5	.	.	TRBJ2-5	TGTGCCAGCATCCGCAGCCTGGGGGAGACCCAGTACTTC	CASIRSLGETQYF
TRBV6-1	TRBD1	medium-sized	TRBJ2-1	TGTGCCAGCAGTGGGGGACAGGGGGTCACCTACAATGAGCAGTTCTTC	CASSGGQGVTYNEQFF
TRBV7-9	.	.	TRBJ2-7	TGTGCCAGCAGCTTAAGAGCGGGTCACGAGCAGTACTTC	CASSLRAGHEQYF
TRBV20-1	.	.	TRBJ1-1	TGCAGTGCTAGTTCGGGGAACACTGAAGCTTTCTTT	CSASSGNTEAFF
TRBV4-2	TRBD2	.	TRBJ2-7	TGTGCCAGCAGCCAAAGGGAGGGGTACTACGAGCAGTACTTC	CASSQREGYYEQYF
TRBV4-2	.	.	TRBJ2-5	TGTGCCAGCAGCCTGAAGGGGGGAGAAAAGACCCAGTACTTC	CASSLKGGEKTQYF
TRBV4-1	TRBD1	.	TRBJ2-6	TGCGCCAGCAGCCGTGTCGGGACAGCTAGCTCTGGGGCCAACGTCCTGACTTTC	CASSRVGTASSGANVLTF
TRBV9	.	.	TRBJ2-5	TGTGCCAGCAGCGCCCAGCAAGGGTACGGGGAGACCCAGTACTTC	CASSAQQGYGETQYF
TRBV6-6	.	.	TRBJ2-3	TGTGCCAGCAGTTACAGATCCTCCTGGGGGACAGATACGCAGTATTTT	CASSYRSSWGTDTQYF
TRBV4-2	TRBD1	.	TRBJ2-7	TGTGCCAGCAGCCAAGGGGACAGGGATGCCTACGAGCAGTACTTC	CASSQGDRDAYEQYF
TRBV6-2/TRBV6-3	.	once	TRBJ2-3	TGTGCCAGCAGTTACTCATTATCCACCACAGATACGCAGTATTTT	CASSYSLSTTDTQYF
TRBV18	TRBD1	.	TRBJ2-1	TGTGCCAGCTCACCCCCTGGGACAGGGGGGGGCAATGAGCAGTTCTTC	CASSPPGTGGGNEQFF
TRBV5-1	.	.	TRBJ1-1	TGCGCCAGCAGCTTGGCATGGGGGAGCCACACTGAAGCTTTCTTT	CASSLAWGSHTEAFF
TRBV6-2/TRBV6-3	.	.	TRBJ1-2	TGTGCCAGCAGTTACTCGGCCCGAAACTATGGCTACACCTTC	CASSYSARNYGYTF
TRBV6-1	TRBD2	.	TRBJ2-5	TGTGCCAGCAGTGAAGCACCGCTAGGGATTAGCGGGGGACCAGGGGCCCAGTACTTC	CASSEAPLGISGGPGAQYF
TRBV7-6	TRBD1	.	TRBJ2-7	TGTGCCAGCAGCTTAGCTTCCGGGACAGGGGGCTACGAGCAGTACTTC	CASSLASGTGGYEQYF
TRBV18	.	.	TRBJ1-2	TGTGCCAGCTCACCAGGGACGGACCGTAACTATGGCTACACCTTC	CASSPGTDRNYGYTF
TRBV5-1	.	.	TRBJ1-5	TGCGCCAGCAGCATGGATAGCAATCAGCCCCAGCATTTT	CASSMDSNQPQHF
TRBV11-3	.	.	TRBJ2-1	TGTGCCAGCAGCTTAGTGGGACCCCCAAGAGGTGAGCAGTTCTTC	CASSLVGPPRGEQFF
TRBV12-5	.	.	TRBJ2-3	TGTGCTAGTGGTTTGGGCGGGTGGGCAGATACGCAGTATTTT	CASGLGGWADTQYF
TRBV11-2	TRBD1	.	TRBJ2-7	TGTGCCAGCAGCTTAGCGCCGGGACAGGGGGCCGTTCGGTACTTC	CASSLAPGQGAVRYF
TRBV5-1	.	few	TRBJ2-7	TGCGCCAGCAGCTGGGGGGAGTCCTACGAGCAGTACTTC	CASSWGESYEQYF
TRBV5-1	.	.	TRBJ1-2	TGCGCCAGCAGCTCGATACAGGGTTCAGGCTACACCTTC	CASSSIQGSGYTF
TRBV6-5	TRBD1	.	TRBJ1-5	TGTGCCAGCAGTCGGGACAGGGACAATCAGCCCCAGCATTTT	CASSRDRDNQPQHF
TRBV3-1/TRBV3-2	.	.	TRBJ1-2	TGTGCCAGCAGCCAAGTGACAGGAGACTATGGCTACACCTTC	CASSQVTGDYGYTF
TRBV6-5	.	.	TRBJ1-2	TGTGCCAGCAGGTGGCAGGGCCAAGGGTATGGCTACACCTTC	CASRWQGQGYGYTF
TRBV2	TRBD2	.	TRBJ2-5	TGTGCCAGCAGTGAGGGACTAGCCGGAGAGACCCAGTACTTC	CASSEGLAGETQYF
TRBV9	.	.	TRBJ2-1	TGTGCCAGCAGCCGCCGAGGGGACTCCTACAATGAGCAGTTCTTC	CASSRRGDSYNEQFF
TRBV7-2	.	.	TRBJ1-1	TGTGCCAGCAGCTTAGAGGTCCGGAGCGCTGAAGCTTTCTTT	CASSLEVRSAEAFF
TRBV7-2	TRBD2	.	TRBJ2-1	TGTGCCAGCAGCATTAGCGGGGGGGCAGGTGTTGAGCAGTTCTTC	CASSISGGAGVEQFF
TRBV24-1	TRBD1	few	TRBJ1-1	TGTGCCACCAGGGGGACAGGGGCGTCTGAAGCTTTCTTT	CATRGTGASEAFF
TRBV5-4	.	.	TRBJ2-2	TGTGCCAGCAGCCCCTCCTGGACCCTTCGGGAGCTGTTTTTT	CASSPSWTLRELFF
TRBV28	.	.	TRBJ2-2	TGTGCCAGCAGACTCTACATTACCGGGGAGCTGTTTTTT	CASRLYITGELFF
TRBV4-3	.	.	TRBJ2-5	TGCGCCAGCAGCCAAGTTTGGGGGGACCAAGAGACCCAGTACTTC	CASSQVWGDQETQYF
TRBV7-8	TRBD1	.	TRBJ2-7	TGTGCCAGCAGCTTAGGTTCGGACAGGACCTACGAGCAGTACTTC	CASSLGSDRTYEQYF
TRBV27	.	few	TRBJ1-2	TGTGCCAGCAGTTTACGCAGGGGCTATGGCTACACCTTC	CASSLRRGYGYTF
TRBV3-1/TRBV3-2	TRBD2	once	TRBJ2-3	TGTGCCAGCAGCCAAGCTGGGCGGTTGGCGGGGGGGCCCAGAGATACGCAGTATTTT	CASSQAGRLAGGPRDTQYF
TRBV7-2	.	.	TRBJ1-5	TGTGCCAGCAGCCGGGTTGCGGGCAATCAGCCCCAGCATTTT	CASSRVAGNQPQHF
TRBV3-1/TRBV3-2	.	.	TRBJ2-5	TGTGCCAGCAGCCAAGGGCCACAAGAGACCCAGTACTTC	CASSQGPQETQYF
TRBV9	.	.	TRBJ1-4	TGTGCCAGCAGCGGAGACTTAGGAGACACTTCAACTAATGAAAAACTGTTTTTT	CASSGDLGDTSTNEKLFF
TRBV6-1	.	.	TRBJ2-7	TGTGCCAGCAGTGAACGGGGTCGCTCCTACGAGCAGTACTTC	CASSERGRSYEQYF
TRBV2	.	.	TRBJ1-6	TGTGCCAGCAGAACACGGACAGCGAATTCACCCCTCCACTTT	CASRTRTANSPLHF